The following is a TCR beta chain sequence with its context. Its antigen is unidentified. Autoimmune disease history or systemic immunosuppression led to patient exclusion. V shed 4 bases and J shed 6 bases, with 19 bases lying between them. The CDR3 is 16 amino acids. Germline CDR1 SGHDT, CDR2 YYEEEE. This entry is derived from a study of OX40 agonist ivuxolimab in advanced cancers. About the study: Patients were given ivuxolimab, an antibody that agonizes OX40 (CD134). Dose-escalation cases comprised hepatocellular carcinoma, melanoma, renal cell or head and neck cancer.

Clones were sequenced by immunoSEQ multiplex PCR, and TCRdb holds only the in-frame ones, with some missing. The sample contains roughly 80,000 clones, 86% of which appear only once. Study-wide points: Clonal expansion by week 6 occurred in CD4+ and CD8+ blood T cells (at 0.1 to 3.0 mg/kg).

The genes are TRBV5-6 and TRBJ1-4; D might be TRBD1 (5 bases). This material consisted of CD4+ or CD8+ T cells sorted from blood, taken in a trial of the OX40 agonist ivuxolimab. The receptor was isolated from an adult with an advanced solid tumor such as melanoma, head and neck, liver or kidney cancer. The CDR3 loop reads CASSLQGFRGDEKLFF. CDR3 coding DNA: TGTGCCAGCAGCCTCCAGGGATTTCGAGGTGATGAAAAACTGTTTTTT.